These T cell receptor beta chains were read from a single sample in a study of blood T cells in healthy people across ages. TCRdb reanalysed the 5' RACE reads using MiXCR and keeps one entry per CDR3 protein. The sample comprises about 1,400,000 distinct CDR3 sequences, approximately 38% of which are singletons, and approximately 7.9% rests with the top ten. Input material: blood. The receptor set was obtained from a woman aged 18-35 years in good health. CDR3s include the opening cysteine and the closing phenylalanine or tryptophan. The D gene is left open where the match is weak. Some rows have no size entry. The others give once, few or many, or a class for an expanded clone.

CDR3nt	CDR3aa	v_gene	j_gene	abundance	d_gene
TGTGCCAGCAGTTCGACAGGGGGCACTGAAGCTTTCTTT	CASSSTGGTEAFF	TRBV12-3/TRBV12-4	TRBJ1-1	many	TRBD1
TGTGCCAGCTCACCCGGGACCGAGAGATGGGGCTACACCTTC	CASSPGTERWGYTF	TRBV18	TRBJ1-2	NA	NA
TGTGCCAGCAGCTTAGAGGGTGGTTGGGGGTCCTACGAGCAGTACTTC	CASSLEGGWGSYEQYF	TRBV7-2	TRBJ2-7	NA	NA
TGCGCCAGTTGGGATCGGGGGTCTCTTCGCTATGGCTACACCTTC	CASWDRGSLRYGYTF	TRBV5-1	TRBJ1-2	NA	NA
TGCAGTGCTAGAGTAGGCACCACCTACGAGCAGTACTTC	CSARVGTTYEQYF	TRBV20-1	TRBJ2-7	NA	NA
TGTGCCATCCGAGGACTAGCGAGCGATGAGCAGTTCTTC	CAIRGLASDEQFF	TRBV10-3	TRBJ2-1	NA	TRBD2
TGTGCCAGCAGCCAAGGCCGATCCATTACTCCCTACAATGAGCAGTTCTTC	CASSQGRSITPYNEQFF	TRBV14	TRBJ2-1	NA	NA
TGTGCCATCAGTGGCGGGGAGGGGGAGTTCTTC	CAISGGEGEFF	TRBV10-3	TRBJ2-1	NA	NA
TGTGCCAGCAGCTTCTTAACACAGGGCTACTATGGCTACACCTTC	CASSFLTQGYYGYTF	TRBV3-1	TRBJ1-2	NA	NA
TGCAGTGCCCCCGTGGGCGGAGACCTTAATTCACCCCTCCACTTT	CSAPVGGDLNSPLHF	TRBV20-1	TRBJ1-6	few	NA
TGCGCCAGCAGCTTGGAGGCGGCGAGCTCCTACAATAAGCAGTTCTTC	CASSLEAASSYNKQFF	TRBV5-1	TRBJ2-1	NA	NA
TGTGCCAGCAGTTCTAGGACTAGCGGGGTCGTATATACGCAGTATTTT	CASSSRTSGVVYTQYF	TRBV27	TRBJ2-3	few	TRBD2
TGTGCCAGCAGCTCAGGGTCTAGCGGGGGCTCCGTGCAGTACTTC	CASSSGSSGGSVQYF	TRBV9	TRBJ2-5	NA	TRBD2
TGCGCCAGCAGCCAAGATGAGTCCGGGGGCGCCGATAATGAGCAGTTCTTC	CASSQDESGGADNEQFF	TRBV4-1	TRBJ2-1	few	NA
TGTGCCAGCAGTGCGGGACAGGGAGGGGAAAAACTGTTTTTT	CASSAGQGGEKLFF	TRBV6-1	TRBJ1-4	few	TRBD1
TGTGCCGGCAGTGTGCGGCAGTCCTACGAGCAGTACTTC	CAGSVRQSYEQYF	TRBV6-1	TRBJ2-7	NA	NA
TGCGCCAGCAGCCAAACAACAGTTCACGGGGCCAACGTCCTGACTTTC	CASSQTTVHGANVLTF	TRBV4-1	TRBJ2-6	NA	NA
TGCAGCGTCCCACTATCCGGGACCCAGTACTTC	CSVPLSGTQYF	TRBV29-1	TRBJ2-5	few	NA
TGTGCCAGCAGTCTAGAAAACATTCAGTACTTC	CASSLENIQYF	TRBV12-3/TRBV12-4	TRBJ2-4	few	NA
TGCGCCAGCAGCCTCCGGGAGGTGGGCAATGAGCAGTACTTC	CASSLREVGNEQYF	TRBV4-1	TRBJ2-7	few	TRBD2
TGTGCCAGCATAATTTGGGGTGAGAGGGGGAACACTGAAGCTTTCTTT	CASIIWGERGNTEAFF	TRBV2	TRBJ1-1	NA	NA
TGCGCCGGCAGCCAAACTAGCGGAATGGGGGGAGAGACCCAGTACTTC	CAGSQTSGMGGETQYF	TRBV4-1	TRBJ2-5	NA	TRBD2
TGTGCCAGCAGCTTAGTGGGGGGGACTCGAGGTCACAATGAGCAGTACTTC	CASSLVGGTRGHNEQYF	TRBV11-3	TRBJ2-7	NA	TRBD2
TGTGCCAGCAGCCCCAGGGACAGTAGAGCCAAAAACATTCAGTACTTC	CASSPRDSRAKNIQYF	TRBV12-1	TRBJ2-4	few	NA
TGTGCCAGCAGCTTAATCGCGGGAGGGCCCCGGGAGACCCAGTTCTTC	CASSLIAGGPRETQFF	TRBV11-2	TRBJ2-1	NA	TRBD2
TGCAGCGTTCCCGGACGGCAGATCGGTGGCTACACCTTC	CSVPGRQIGGYTF	TRBV29-1	TRBJ1-2	NA	NA
TGTGCCAGCAGGGCGTGGGAAGGGCCCTACAATGAGCAGTTCTTC	CASRAWEGPYNEQFF	TRBV6-1	TRBJ2-1	NA	NA
TGTGCCAGCAGCCCGGGACTAGCGGGCCCCAACACAGATACGCAGTATTTT	CASSPGLAGPNTDTQYF	TRBV7-2	TRBJ2-3	once	TRBD2
TGTGCCTGGAGTGGAGGAGACACAGATACGCAGTATTTT	CAWSGGDTDTQYF	TRBV30	TRBJ2-3	NA	NA
TGCAGTGCTAGAAGGGCCTTAAATGAGCAGTACTTC	CSARRALNEQYF	TRBV20-1	TRBJ2-7	NA	NA
TGTGCCAGCAGCTGGAGGGGTCTCGCGGGGGAAGAGACCCAGTACTTC	CASSWRGLAGEETQYF	TRBV5-4	TRBJ2-5	NA	TRBD2
TGTGCCATCAGTGAGTCGACCGGGGGGGGGACTAGCGGGAGCTCCTACAATGAGCAGTTCTTC	CAISESTGGGTSGSSYNEQFF	TRBV10-3	TRBJ2-1	few	TRBD2
TGTGCCAGCATCGTTTTGAACACTGAAGCTTTCTTT	CASIVLNTEAFF	TRBV6-1	TRBJ1-1	once	NA
TGTGCCAGCAGTCCCCTCAGCGGAGAAGAGACCCAGTACTTC	CASSPLSGEETQYF	TRBV6-5	TRBJ2-5	NA	NA
TGTGCCACCAGTGATGCCGGGACAGGATACGAGCAGTACTTC	CATSDAGTGYEQYF	TRBV24-1	TRBJ2-7	NA	TRBD1
TGCGCCAGCAGCCAAGATGTCAGGGACACTGAAGCTTTCTTT	CASSQDVRDTEAFF	TRBV4-1	TRBJ1-1	NA	NA
TGCGCCAGCAGCCAAGTGGACGCCCCAGGGGAGACCCAGTACTTC	CASSQVDAPGETQYF	TRBV4-1	TRBJ2-5	NA	NA
TGTGCCAGCAGCCCTGTGGGCTACGAGCAGTACTTC	CASSPVGYEQYF	TRBV18	TRBJ2-7	many	NA